This TCR beta chain appears in the sequencing data of a study of PD-L1 blockade in urothelial cancer. Study-wide context: About 90% of the 29 patients were men with bladder-origin urothelial cancer. Blood underwent analysis 3 weeks (second dose) and 6 weeks after treatment began. Median T cell yield per blood sample was about 150,000 cells.

Clones were read by immunoSEQ multiplex PCR, and TCRdb kept only the in-frame ones, dropping some. The sample carries tens of thousands of clones, roughly nine tenths recorded once. V lost 4 bases and J lost 0; bases outside the gene matches: 14. Germline V gene sequence: CDR1 MDHEN, CDR2 SYDVKM. This CDR3 spans 19 amino acids. Time point: peripheral blood 6 weeks after treatment start. This clone appeared a single time. As yet, its antigen is unknown. Findings and limits, study-wide: A pretreatment blood TCR clonality that fell below the median predicted better progression-free and overall survival.

This sequence joins TRBV28 and TRBJ2-1; 8 bases line up with TRBD1. The specimen was PBMCs, collected around atezolizumab (anti-PD-L1) treatment. The TCR originated in a man aged 65 to 79 with urothelial cancer. CDR3 loop: CASSSTGGPPFSSYNEQFF. The DNA of the CDR3 is TGTGCCAGCAGTTCAACAGGGGGACCTCCTTTTAGCTCCTACAATGAGCAGTTCTTC.